What follows describes a single T cell receptor (beta chain). Its antigen is as yet unknown. V was pared by 2 bases and J by 7 bases, with 14 bases between. CDR3 length: 14 residues. CDR1 and CDR2 from the germline V gene are MNHEY and SVGAGI. This entry comes from a study of graft-versus-host responses after intestinal transplantation. The protocol was immunoSEQ multiplex PCR, while the TCRdb copy is restricted to in-frame clones and leaves out a portion. The sample lists around 110,000 clones; 90% were seen once. The sequence came from a human donor who received an intestinal transplant. The material was unstimulated CD4+ T cells sorted from spleen or lymph node cells, obtained before intestinal transplant. The rearrangement joins TRBV6-5 to TRBJ1-2; weak D call: TRBD1 (6 bases). CDR3 sequence: CASSYGVTGFGYTF. CDR3 bases: TGTGCCAGCAGTTACGGAGTTACAGGGTTTGGCTACACCTTC.